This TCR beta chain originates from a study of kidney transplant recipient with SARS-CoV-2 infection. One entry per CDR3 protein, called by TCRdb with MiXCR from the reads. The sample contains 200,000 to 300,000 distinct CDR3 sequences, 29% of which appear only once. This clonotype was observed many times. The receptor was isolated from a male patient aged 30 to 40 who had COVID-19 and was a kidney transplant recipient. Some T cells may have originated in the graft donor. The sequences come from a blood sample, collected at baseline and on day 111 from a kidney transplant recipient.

The CDR3 is CAWRWGPEGGYTF. DNA of the CDR3: TGTGCCTGGAGATGGGGGCCCGAGGGAGGCTACACCTTC. The V gene is TRBV30, the J gene TRBJ1-2, with D perhaps TRBD1 (6 bases). The CDR3 is made up of 13 amino acids. In germline, CDR1 is GTSNPN, CDR2 SVGIG (reference sequence). Trimming removed 3 bases from V and 8 bases from J, with 16 bases in between.